What follows are 5 T cell receptor beta chains derived from one specimen sequenced in a study of T cells in Graves' hyperthyroidism and ophthalmopathy. RNA transcripts served as the template for amplifying TCR beta CDR3 regions. Using the HTBI primer set, a first-round RT-PCR was run on the TCR CDR3. TCRdb called the multiplex PCR reads again in MiXCR, with one record for every CDR3 protein. The sample includes a few hundred thousand distinct CDR3 sequences, roughly 14% of them seen just once. The sample was blood. These receptors were taken from a woman younger than 45 with Graves' hyperthyroidism.

This clonotype came up a few times. This chain joins TRBV19 and TRBJ1-5, with 7 bases that match TRBD1. Germline-derived CDR1 and CDR2 are LNHDA and SQIVND (reference sequence). Trimming removed 6 bases from V and 1 base from J; junction bases left unmatched: 9. This CDR3 has 16 residues. The CDR3 bases are TGTGCCAGTAGGCCGACAGGGACCCTGAGCAATCAGCCCCAGCATTTT. Translating gives CASRPTGTLSNQPQHF.

This chain connects TRBV18 to TRBJ2-5, with D perhaps TRBD2 (7 bases). Germline V gene lookup returns CDR1 KGHSH and CDR2 LQKENI. The CDR3 length is 15 residues. The V and J ends lost 0 bases and 2 bases respectively, with 10 bases between them. The CDR3 DNA reads as TGTGCCAGCTCACCACCAGGGGGAGGGCAAGAGACCCAGTACTTC. As protein: CASSPPGGGQETQYF.

This clonotype has at least ten counts. V and J are TRBV5-6 and TRBJ2-5; 10 bases are a match to TRBD1. The CDR3 extends over 13 amino acids. Germline V gene sequence: CDR1 SGHDT, CDR2 YYEEEE. Trimming took 4 bases from V and 11 from J; bases not matched to a gene: 8. CDR3 residues: CASSPGQGEGQYF. The CDR3, as DNA: TGTGCCAGCAGCCCCGGACAGGGGGAGGGTCAGTACTTC.

The chain links TRBV5-8 to TRBJ2-1; the D gene is possibly TRBD1 (6 bases). V gave up 1 base and J gave up 7 bases, with 18 bases separating them. Germline V gives CDR1 SGHTS, CDR2 YDEGEE. The CDR3 has 16 residues. DNA of the CDR3: TGTGCCAGCAGCTTGAGAGGTGGGCAGGGGTTTAATGAGCAGTTCTTC. Encoded protein: CASSLRGGQGFNEQFF. The full variable domain, with the rest looked up from reference TRBV5-8 and TRBJ2-1, is EAGVTQSPTHLIKTRGQQATLRCSPISGHTSVYWYQQALGLGLQFLLWYDEGEERNRGNFPPRFSGRQFPNYSSELNVNALELEDSALYLCASSLRGGQGFNEQFFGPGTRLTVL.

This clonotype was seen ten or more times. The gene calls are TRBV2 and TRBJ2-7; 10 bases match TRBD2. Trimming at V came to 7 bases and at J to 6 bases, leaving 9 bases not matched to a gene. The CDR3 spans 14 residues. Germline-derived CDR1 and CDR2 are SNHLY and FYNNEI. The CDR3 DNA is TGTGCCAGCACGAGGGCTAGCGGGAGACGCGAGCAGTACTTC. Translating it yields CASTRASGRREQYF.